Following are 30 T cell receptor beta chains from one sample sequenced in a study of identical twins. Each CDR3 protein is one row after TCRdb ran MiXCR on the 5' RACE reads. The data contain under 500,000 distinct CDR3 sequences, 13% to 15% of them seen just once; the ten biggest clones take up more than 0.8%. These data were also filed under a second study, of yellow fever vaccine responses in identical twins.

Material: CD4+ T cells sorted from blood. Receptors originate from a woman between 18 and 29 years old in good health.

The V gene is TRBV14, the J gene TRBJ1-2; no clear D gene. The germline CDR1 and CDR2 sequences are SGHDN and FVKESK. The CDR3 spans 12 residues. V lost 7 bases and J 8 bases, leaving 14 bases between the germline ends. For the CDR3, the DNA is TGTGCCAGCATCGGCCCCAAGCGAGGCTACACCTTC. Protein product: CASIGPKRGYTF.

This clonotype was seen at least ten times. The junction does not match germline at one end; this may be a read error. This chain connects TRBV2 to TRBJ2-1, with D hard to call. This CDR3 is built from 13 residues. Germline loops: CDR1 SNHLY, CDR2 FYNNEI. CDR3 amino acids: CASRLGGNNEQFF. CDR3 nucleotides: TGTGCCAGCCGGCTCGGCGGTAACAATGAGCAGTTTTTC.

Only a few counts were recorded for this clonotype. J is TRBJ2-3 and V is TRBV7-9, with 7 bases that match TRBD1. The CDR3 extends over 16 amino acids. V shed 4 bases and J 0 bases; nucleotides not matched to a gene: 7. Germline CDR1 and CDR2: SEHNR and FQNEAQ (reference sequence). The CDR3 region is CASSSLGTASTDTQYF. DNA of the CDR3: TGTGCCAGCAGCTCGCTCGGGACAGCTAGCACAGATACGCAGTATTTT.

In this sample, this clonotype turned up a few times. V gene TRBV12-3 or TRBV12-4 combines with J gene TRBJ2-1; 8 bases align to TRBD2. With V trimmed by 7 bases and J by 11 bases, 7 bases remained unmatched. The length of the CDR3 is 12 residues. This CDR3 reads CASKYSGKKQFF. The CDR3 bases are TGTGCCAGCAAATATAGCGGGAAAAAGCAGTTCTTC.

The chain joins TRBV7-9 to TRBJ1-2; D unresolved. Looked up from germline, CDR1 is SEHNR and CDR2 is FQNEAQ (reference sequence). Trimming shortened V by 1 base and J by 4 bases, and 10 bases separated the two germline ends. CDR3 length: 14 amino acids. The CDR3 region has the DNA TGTGCCAGCAGCTTAGATCCGGAGGGCTATGGCTACACCTTC. It encodes CASSLDPEGYGYTF.

This clonotype was picked up a small number of times. The chain recombines TRBV6-2 or TRBV6-3 with TRBJ2-7, with unresolved D. V lost 5 bases, J lost 4 bases, and 6 bases lay in between. CDR1 and CDR2 from the germline V gene are MNHEY and SVGEGT. The CDR3 runs to 11 residues. CDR3 in amino acids: CASSPMYEQYF. Here the CDR3 DNA reads TGTGCCAGCAGTCCTATGTACGAGCAGTACTTC.

The chain combines TRBV4-2 with TRBJ2-5; D is possibly TRBD1 or TRBD2 (6 bases each). V lost 1 base, J lost 4 bases, and 16 bases lay in between. Germline CDR1 LGHNA, CDR2 YNFKEQ. This CDR3 is 16 amino acids long. The CDR3 loop is CASSQGGQARGETQYF. The CDR3 DNA sequence: TGTGCCAGCAGCCAAGGGGGGCAAGCGCGGGGAGAGACCCAGTACTTC.

This clonotype was recorded at least ten times. At one boundary the junction diverges from the germline segment, which might be a read error. The J gene is TRBJ2-3, the V gene TRBV5-1; D may be TRBD1 (6 bases). The CDR3 totals 13 residues. Germline CDR1 and CDR2: SGHRS and YFSETQ. The CDR3 bases are TGTGCCAGCAGTTCTACAGGGACAGATACGCAGTATTTT. Translating it yields CASSSTGTDTQYF.

The rearrangement joins TRBV15 to TRBJ2-7, with no clear D. V was shortened by 5 bases and J by 4 bases, with 9 bases between the two germline ends. Germline CDR1 reads LNHNV; CDR2 reads YYDKDF (reference sequence). The CDR3 contains 12 residues. The CDR3 DNA sequence: TGTGCCACCAGCGACTCTAGGTACGAGCAGTACTTC. The encoded protein is CATSDSRYEQYF.

The CDR3 nucleotides are TGTGCCACCAGTGATTGGACTAGCGGGAGGAACAATGAGCAGTTCTTC. It codes for CATSDWTSGRNNEQFF. This rearrangement joins TRBV24-1 to TRBJ2-1, with TRBD2 identical over 14 bases. This CDR3 is 16 amino acids long. The germline V gene encodes CDR1 KGHDR and CDR2 SFDVKD. V trimming: 2 bases; J trimming: 5 bases; junction bases outside the gene matches: 1.

This clonotype was observed a few times. V is TRBV6-1 and J is TRBJ2-6; possibly TRBD1 for D (5 bases). The CDR3 spans 16 residues. Trimming took 5 bases from V and 2 from J, leaving 13 bases between them. Germline V gene lookup returns CDR1 MNHNS and CDR2 SASEGT. CDR3 in amino acids: CASSPRRGTGANVLTF. CDR3 in DNA: TGTGCCAGCAGTCCTAGAAGGGGTACTGGGGCCAACGTCCTGACTTTC.

This clonotype was seen ten or more times. The V gene is TRBV20-1, the J gene TRBJ2-7, with 10 bases matching TRBD2. Germline loops: CDR1 DFQATT, CDR2 SNEGSKA (reference sequence). V shed 4 bases, J shed 0 bases, and the junction held 6 bases outside the gene matches. CDR3 length: 15 amino acids. CDR3 sequence: CSAKLTSGFSYEQYF. The CDR3 DNA reads TGCAGTGCTAAGCTGACTAGCGGGTTCTCCTACGAGCAGTACTTC.

This rearrangement joins TRBV6-2 or TRBV6-3 to TRBJ1-2, with 8 bases matching TRBD1. This CDR3 has 13 amino acids. Germline assignment: CDR1 MNHEY and CDR2 SVGEGT. V was pared by 9 bases and J by 4 bases, with 7 bases of the junction left unmatched. The CDR3 DNA is TGTGCCAGTGGGGACAGGCGTATCTATGGCTACACCTTC. It yields the protein CASGDRRIYGYTF.

This clonotype showed up just a few times. The rearrangement links TRBV6-2 or TRBV6-3 to TRBJ2-3, with TRBD2 matching over 7 bases. The CDR3 is made up of 17 amino acids. The trim removed 6 bases at V and 3 bases at J, leaving 15 bases unmatched. Germline V gives CDR1 MNHEY, CDR2 SVGEGT. CDR3 in amino acids: CASSTRYGGRLTDTQYF. The CDR3 nucleotides read TGTGCCAGCAGCACTCGGTATGGCGGGAGACTGACAGATACGCAGTATTTT.

This chain connects TRBV7-2 to TRBJ1-2; D perhaps matches TRBD1 (5 bases). Looked up from germline, CDR1 is SGHTA and CDR2 is FQGNSA. The ends were cut back, 4 bases at V and 5 bases at J, with 20 bases in the middle. CDR3 length: 16 amino acids. CDR3 nucleotide sequence: TGTGCCAGCAGCTCGAGAATCGGGGCTATGCCATATGGCTACACCTTC. This translates into CASSSRIGAMPYGYTF.

This clonotype came up a few times. The J gene is TRBJ2-7, the V gene TRBV5-1; D is perhaps TRBD2 (7 bases). The germline CDR1 and CDR2 sequences are SGHRS and YFSETQ. The CDR3 is made up of 14 amino acids. V lost 2 bases, J lost 3 bases, and 12 bases lay in between. CDR3 amino acids: CASSFGGTNYEQYF. In DNA form, the CDR3 reads TGCGCCAGCAGCTTCGGGGGGACAAACTACGAGCAGTACTTC.

The rearrangement joins TRBV11-2 to TRBJ1-1; D is unresolved. The CDR3 consists of 13 residues. Germline values: CDR1 SGHAT, CDR2 FQNNGV. Deletions cut 5 bases from V and 4 bases from J, with 11 bases between. The CDR3 loop reads CASSLPLTTEAFF. The CDR3 bases are TGTGCCAGCAGCCTCCCCTTAACCACTGAAGCTTTCTTT.

In its sample, this clonotype was seen a few times. The chain couples TRBV20-1 to TRBJ2-5; 7 bases fit TRBD2. This CDR3 region has 14 residues. In germline, CDR1 is DFQATT, CDR2 SNEGSKA (reference sequence). The junction had 3 bases not matched to a gene; V was cut back by 1 base and J by 1 base. The CDR3 protein is CSARGGLVQETQYF. The DNA for the CDR3 is TGCAGTGCTAGAGGAGGACTAGTCCAAGAGACCCAGTACTTC.

This clonotype has ten or more counts. The chain employs TRBV5-1 and TRBJ2-3; D ambiguous. The CDR3 totals 14 residues. Between the trimmed V and J ends, which lost 0 bases and 1 base, there was a span of 6 bases. Germline CDR1 SGHRS, CDR2 YFSETQ. CDR3 loop: CASSLERGTDTQYF. Here the CDR3 DNA reads TGCGCCAGCAGCTTGGAGCGTGGCACAGATACGCAGTATTTT.

This chain joins TRBV12-3 or TRBV12-4 and TRBJ2-3; perhaps TRBD2 as D (6 bases). Trimming stripped 10 bases from V and 5 bases from J, with 16 bases between. The CDR3 length is 13 residues. CDR3: CAISGSGVDTQYF. DNA of the CDR3: TGTGCCATCAGCGGTTCGGGAGTAGATACGCAGTATTTT.

This clonotype was picked up one time. At one end the junction does not follow the germline gene, possibly because of a read error. CDR3 DNA: TGTGCCAGCAGCGTAGAAAGAGAGACCCAGTACTTC. Translating gives CASSVERETQYF. J is TRBJ2-5 and V is TRBV11-2; D is uncertain. Germline CDR1 is SGHAT and CDR2 is FQNNGV. The CDR3 runs to 12 residues.

This clonotype was seen a handful of times. This chain uses TRBV6-5 with TRBJ2-7; weak D call: TRBD2 (6 bases). The length of the CDR3 is 16 residues. V lost 1 base and J lost 2, with 15 bases in between. Per germline, CDR1 MNHEY and CDR2 SVGAGI. The CDR3 DNA follows: TGTGCCAGCAGTTACTATCGGGGGACTTCAGCCTACGAGCAGTACTTC. It translates to CASSYYRGTSAYEQYF.

Ten or more counts support this clonotype. The chain is built from TRBV25-1 and TRBJ2-1; D is unresolved. This CDR3 spans 14 amino acids. Germline assignment: CDR1 MGHDK and CDR2 SYGVNS. V lost 3 bases and J lost 5, with 11 bases in between. CDR3 DNA sequence: TGTGCCAGCAGTGAGAGACTCACAAACAATGAGCAGTTCTTC. The encoded protein is CASSERLTNNEQFF.

This chain uses TRBV18 with TRBJ2-7; D not certain. Deletions cut 1 base from V and 1 base from J, with 11 bases between. The CDR3 loop spans 15 amino acids. Per the germline V gene, CDR1 is KGHSH and CDR2 is LQKENI. CDR3 amino acids: CASSPRPAMSYEQYF. The CDR3 region has the DNA TGTGCCAGCTCACCACGGCCTGCCATGTCCTACGAGCAGTACTTC.

CDR3 amino acids: CASSLAMRFADTQYF. DNA for the CDR3: TGTGCCAGCAGCTTAGCGATGAGATTCGCAGATACGCAGTATTTT. The chain carries TRBV7-9 and TRBJ2-3; D gene unclear. CDR1 is SEHNR and CDR2 is FQNEAQ in the germline V gene (reference sequence). The V gene lost 0 bases and the J gene lost 4 bases, with 11 bases spanning the gap. The CDR3 covers 15 residues.

The chain is built from TRBV6-5 and TRBJ2-7; TRBD2 matches 10 bases. Germline V gene lookup returns CDR1 MNHEY and CDR2 SVGAGI. This CDR3 is built from 16 residues. V dropped 0 bases and J dropped 5; count of bases not matched to a gene: 7. CDR3 coding DNA: TGTGCCAGCAGTTACTCGGGGAGCGGGGGGGAGGACGAGCAGTACTTC. This translates into CASSYSGSGGEDEQYF.

This clonotype was observed a handful of times. The chain links TRBV5-1 to TRBJ2-3; 11 bases line up with TRBD2. CDR1 and CDR2 (germline): SGHRS, YFSETQ. J was trimmed by 2 bases and V by 3 bases; bases with no gene match: 5. The CDR3 is made up of 16 amino acids. The DNA for the CDR3 is TGCGCCAGCAGCTCCCGGGGACTAGCGGACACAGATACGCAGTATTTT. Translating gives CASSSRGLADTDTQYF.

This clonotype was counted a few times. The rearrangement links TRBV20-1 to TRBJ1-1; D is possibly TRBD1 (6 bases). The V gene's germline CDR1 is DFQATT and CDR2 SNEGSKA (reference sequence). Trimming pared 2 bases from V and 2 bases from J, leaving 15 bases between. This CDR3 has 15 residues. The CDR3 spells CSARKTGGGNTEAFF. The CDR3 nucleotides are TGCAGTGCTAGAAAGACGGGGGGCGGTAACACTGAAGCTTTCTTT.

A few counts support this clonotype. This chain uses TRBV20-1 with TRBJ1-5; D remains ambiguous. V was pared by 0 bases and J by 2 bases, with 14 bases between. Germline loops: CDR1 DFQATT, CDR2 SNEGSKA (reference sequence). CDR3 length: 16 residues. In nucleotides, the CDR3 is TGCAGTGCTAGAGATCCGTCCAACGGGGGCAATCAGCCCCAGCATTTT. This translates into CSARDPSNGGNQPQHF.

There are a few counts of this clonotype. The chain is built from TRBV7-6 and TRBJ2-1, with 12 bases lining up with TRBD2. The V gene's germline CDR1 is SGHVS and CDR2 FNYEAQ. This CDR3 contains 17 residues. Trimming cost V 4 bases and J 0 bases; bases outside gene matches: 4. The CDR3, as DNA: TGTGCCAGCAGCTCCCTAGCGGGGGGGAGCTCCTACAATGAGCAGTTCTTC. Encoded protein: CASSSLAGGSSYNEQFF.